The rows below give T cell receptor beta chains drawn from one sample of a study of blood T cell repertoires in COVID-19. Repertoires were generated with immunoSEQ multiplex PCR, while TCRdb's copy carries only in-frame clones and drops some. The sample includes about 140,000 clones, roughly 85% of them seen just once. The material sequenced was peripheral blood. The origin of the receptors is a man in his fifties with acute or convalescent COVID-19. Each CDR3 is given with its conserved first and last residue.

V,CDR3
TRBV7-9,CASSLGQATNEKLFF
TRBV29-1,CSVLAYEQYF
TRBV6-5,CASRPGQGPYEQYF
TRBV7-9,CASSLGEGLVLLYNEQFF
TRBV11-3,CASSLPGLQYNEQFF
TRBV9,CASSPGQGSNQPQHF
TRBV2,CASKTQMNTEAFF
TRBV4-1,CASSQVAGGGSYEQYF
TRBV19,CASGTRGGNSPLHF
TRBV2,CASSGAGGLTGELFF
TRBV3-1/TRBV3-2,CASSPVTSGTVEQYF
TRBV5-6,CASSPLRCQPQHF
TRBV4-1,CASSQVSGQRNGYTF
TRBV4-1,CASSQNSGLSVGYTF
TRBV5-1,CASSLFGGEQYF
TRBV5-1,CASSAFGDSGGYTF
TRBV4-2,CASSDDSGLSTDTQYF
TRBV5-6,CASSLWDRSTYEQYF
TRBV4-2,CASSQEAGGNQPQHF
TRBV28,CASSLWTTLYEQYF
TRBV9,CASLRNRGRQPQHF
TRBV7-9,CASSLSGPGNTIYF
TRBV29-1,CSVVGAEGGETQYF
TRBV7-8,CASSAGMVGEQYF
TRBV9,CASSPRQGATFNYGYTF
TRBV7-2,CAHPGGSGGYTGELFF
TRBV5-4,CASSLRDRGSTDTQYF
TRBV9,CASSGGLAGGSGELFF